The next 2 T cell receptor beta chains were all read from a single sample in a study of blood T cell repertoires in COVID-19. The method was immunoSEQ multiplex PCR; TCRdb's version includes in-frame clones alone and lacks a portion of them. The repertoire holds under 200,000 clones, with 80% to 90% as singletons. The specimen sequenced was PBMCs or T cells enriched from blood (not recorded which). These receptors were obtained from a woman aged 45 to 65 who had recovered from COVID-19.

CDR3 in amino acids: CASSPGGSNTQYF. DNA for the CDR3: TGTGCCAGTAGTCCAGGAGGGTCGAATACGCAGTATTTT. The rearrangement uses TRBV19 and TRBJ2-3, with a weak D call TRBD2 (6 bases). V lost 5 bases to trimming and J lost 7 bases, with 13 bases between them. The CDR3 loop spans 13 amino acids. The germline CDR1 and CDR2 sequences are LNHDA and SQIVND (reference sequence).

This clone was observed a handful of times. The chain recombines TRBV4-1 with TRBJ2-7; D not certain. Trimming took off 5 bases at V and 4 bases at J, with 12 bases between the two ends. Germline lookup yields CDR1 MGHRA and CDR2 YSYEKL. This CDR3 is built from 13 residues. In DNA form, the CDR3 reads TGCGCCAGCAGCGGTCAGTTTCCATACGAGCAGTACTTC. Amino acids: CASSGQFPYEQYF.